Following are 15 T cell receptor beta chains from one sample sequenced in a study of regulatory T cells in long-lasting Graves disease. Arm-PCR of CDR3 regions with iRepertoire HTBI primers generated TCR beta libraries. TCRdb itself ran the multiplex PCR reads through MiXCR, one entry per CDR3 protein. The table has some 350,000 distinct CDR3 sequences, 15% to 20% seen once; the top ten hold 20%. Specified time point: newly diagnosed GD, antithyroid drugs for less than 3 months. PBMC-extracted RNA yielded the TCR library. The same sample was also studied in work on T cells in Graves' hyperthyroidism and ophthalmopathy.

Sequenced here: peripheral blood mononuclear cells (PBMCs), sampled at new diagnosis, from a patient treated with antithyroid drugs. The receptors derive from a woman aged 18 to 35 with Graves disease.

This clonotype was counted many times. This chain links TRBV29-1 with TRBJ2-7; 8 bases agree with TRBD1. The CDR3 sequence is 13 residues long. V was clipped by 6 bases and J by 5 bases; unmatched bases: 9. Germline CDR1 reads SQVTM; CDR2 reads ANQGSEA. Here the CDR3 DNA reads TGCAGCGTGCTCCCGGGACAGGCCAACGAGCAGTACTTC. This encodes CSVLPGQANEQYF.

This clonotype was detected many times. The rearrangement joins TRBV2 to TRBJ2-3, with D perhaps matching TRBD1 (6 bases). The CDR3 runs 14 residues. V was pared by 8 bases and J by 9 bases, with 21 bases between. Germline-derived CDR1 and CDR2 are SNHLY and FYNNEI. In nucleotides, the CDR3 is TGTGCCAGCGACTGGAACAGGGAAATTGGCACGCAGTATTTT. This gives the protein CASDWNREIGTQYF. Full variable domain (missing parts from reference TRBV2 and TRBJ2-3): EPEVTQTPSHQVTQMGQEVILRCVPISNHLYFYWYRQILGQKVEFLVSFYNNEISEKSEIFDDQFSVERPDGSNFTLKIRSTKLEDSAMYFCASDWNREIGTQYFGPGTRLTVL.

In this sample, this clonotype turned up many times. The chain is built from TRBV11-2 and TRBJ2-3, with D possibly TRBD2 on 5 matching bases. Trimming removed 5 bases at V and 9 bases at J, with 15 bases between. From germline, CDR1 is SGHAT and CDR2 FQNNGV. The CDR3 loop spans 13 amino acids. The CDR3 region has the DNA TGTGCCAGCAGCGTGATCACTACGGGAACGCAGTATTTT. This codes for CASSVITTGTQYF. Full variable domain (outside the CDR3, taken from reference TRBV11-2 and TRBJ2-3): EAGVAQSPRYKIIEKRQSVAFWCNPISGHATLYWYQQILGQGPKLLIQFQNNGVVDDSQLPKDRFSAERLKGVDSTLKIQPAKLEDSAVYLCASSVITTGTQYFGPGTRLTVL.

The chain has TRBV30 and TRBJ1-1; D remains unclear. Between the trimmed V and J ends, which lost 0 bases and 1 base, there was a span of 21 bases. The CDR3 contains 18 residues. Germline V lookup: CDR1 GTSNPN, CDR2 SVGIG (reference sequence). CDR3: CAWSVPGRPSNPNTEAFF. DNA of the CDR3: TGTGCCTGGAGTGTTCCGGGCAGGCCGTCTAACCCGAACACTGAAGCTTTCTTT.

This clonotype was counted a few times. For the CDR3, the DNA is TGCGCCAGTTTCTCTAGGAGCGGGAGTTGGACCGGGGAGCTGTTTTTT. It is translated as CASFSRSGSWTGELFF. The chain has TRBV5-1 and TRBJ2-2; 8 bases agree with TRBD2. Germline CDR1 and CDR2: SGHRS and YFSETQ. The CDR3 is made up of 16 amino acids. V dropped 8 bases and J dropped 5; count of bases not matched to a gene: 14.

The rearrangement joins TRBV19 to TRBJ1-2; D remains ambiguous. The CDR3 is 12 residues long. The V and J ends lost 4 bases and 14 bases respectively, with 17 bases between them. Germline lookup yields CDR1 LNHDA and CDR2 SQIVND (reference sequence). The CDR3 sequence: CASSTATRKFTF. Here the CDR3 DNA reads TGTGCCAGTAGTACGGCGACCCGGAAGTTTACCTTC.

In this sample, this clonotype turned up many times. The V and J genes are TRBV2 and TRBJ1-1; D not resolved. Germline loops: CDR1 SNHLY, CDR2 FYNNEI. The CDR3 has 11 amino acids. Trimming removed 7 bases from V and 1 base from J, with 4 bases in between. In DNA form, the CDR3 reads TGTGCCAGCATGTGGAACACTGAAGCTTTCTTT. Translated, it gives CASMWNTEAFF.

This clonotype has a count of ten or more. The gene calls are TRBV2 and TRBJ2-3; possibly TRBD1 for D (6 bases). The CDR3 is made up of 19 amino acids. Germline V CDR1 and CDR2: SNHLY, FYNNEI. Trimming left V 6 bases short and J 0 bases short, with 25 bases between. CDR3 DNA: TGTGCCAGCAGAGGCCAGGGATCCAAAGGGGGTACTAGCACAGATACGCAGTATTTT. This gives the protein CASRGQGSKGGTSTDTQYF.

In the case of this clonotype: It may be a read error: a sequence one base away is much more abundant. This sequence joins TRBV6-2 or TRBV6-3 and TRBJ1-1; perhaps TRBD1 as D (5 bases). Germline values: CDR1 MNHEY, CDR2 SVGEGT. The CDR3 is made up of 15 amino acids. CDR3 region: CASSAPAGGNTEALF. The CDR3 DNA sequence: TGTGCCAGCAGTGCCCCGGCGGGGGGGAACACTGAAGCTCTCTTT.

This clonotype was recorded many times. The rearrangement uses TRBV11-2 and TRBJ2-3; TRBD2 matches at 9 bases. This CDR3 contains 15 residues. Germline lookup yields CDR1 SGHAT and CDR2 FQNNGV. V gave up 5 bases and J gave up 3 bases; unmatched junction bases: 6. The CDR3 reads CASSQAGGGTDTQYF. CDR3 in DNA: TGTGCCAGCAGCCAAGCGGGAGGAGGGACAGATACGCAGTATTTT.

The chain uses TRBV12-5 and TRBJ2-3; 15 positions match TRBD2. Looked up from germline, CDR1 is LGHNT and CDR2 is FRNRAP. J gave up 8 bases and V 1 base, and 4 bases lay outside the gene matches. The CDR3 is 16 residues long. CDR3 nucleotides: TGTGCTAGTGGTTTGGCCGGACTAGCGGGGGGGGGTACGCAGTATTTT. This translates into CASGLAGLAGGGTQYF.

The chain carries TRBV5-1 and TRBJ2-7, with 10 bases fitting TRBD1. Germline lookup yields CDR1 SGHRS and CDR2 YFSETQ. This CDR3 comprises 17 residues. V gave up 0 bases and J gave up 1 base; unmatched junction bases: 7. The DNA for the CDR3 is TGCGCCAGCAGCTTGGCCCCCGGGACAGGGGCTTCCTACGAGCAGTACTTC. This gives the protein CASSLAPGTGASYEQYF.

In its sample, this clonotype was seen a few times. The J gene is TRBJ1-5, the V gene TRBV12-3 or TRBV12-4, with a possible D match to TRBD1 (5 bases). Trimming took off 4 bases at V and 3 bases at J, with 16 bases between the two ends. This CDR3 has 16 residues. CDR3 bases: TGTGCCAGCAGTTACTCTTGGGACGGGAACAATCAGCCCCAGCATTTT. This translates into CASSYSWDGNNQPQHF.

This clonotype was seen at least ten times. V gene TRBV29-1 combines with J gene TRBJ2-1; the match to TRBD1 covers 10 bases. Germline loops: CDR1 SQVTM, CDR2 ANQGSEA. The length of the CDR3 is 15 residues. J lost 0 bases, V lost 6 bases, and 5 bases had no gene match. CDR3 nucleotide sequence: TGCAGCGTGGGTCGGACAGGGGGCTCCTACAATGAGCAGTTCTTC. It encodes CSVGRTGGSYNEQFF.

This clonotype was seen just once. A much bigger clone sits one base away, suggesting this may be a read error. The CDR3 is CASRGDRGSYNEQFF. In DNA form, the CDR3 reads TGTGCCAGCAGGGGGGACAGGGGGTCCTACAATGAGCAGTTCTTC. The J gene is TRBJ2-1, the V gene TRBV2, with 11 positions matching TRBD1. There are 15 residues in the CDR3. The trim removed 6 bases at V and 1 base at J, leaving 2 bases unmatched. The germline V gene encodes CDR1 SNHLY and CDR2 FYNNEI.